Listed below are T cell receptor beta chains from one sample, sequenced in a study of blood T cell repertoires in COVID-19. Generated by immunoSEQ multiplex PCR, the TCRdb table keeps only in-frame clones and is missing some. The sample includes about 160,000 clones, around four fifths of them seen just once. The sample comprised peripheral blood. The origin of the receptors is a woman at least 80 years old with active or convalescent COVID-19. Both conserved end residues are part of each CDR3. D genes are given only for firm matches. The size of a clone is reported for some rows only, either as once, few or many, or as a class for expanded clones.

V gene	D gene	J gene	clone size	CDR3 DNA	CDR3 protein
TRBV7-3	.	TRBJ2-3	few	TGTGCCAGCGCGCAGGGGGGTTCGGCAGATACGCAGTATTTT	CASAQGGSADTQYF
TRBV7-2	.	TRBJ1-1	few	TGTGCCAGCAGCTTAGGTCGCGGACGGAGGATGAACACTGAAGCTTTCTTT	CASSLGRGRRMNTEAFF
TRBV10-3	.	TRBJ1-1	.	TGTGCCGCCTCAGGACAGTGGGACCGGAACACTGAAGCTTTCTTT	CAASGQWDRNTEAFF
TRBV7-8	TRBD2	TRBJ2-2	.	TGTGCCAGCACCGGGAATATAGCGGGGTGGAACACCGGGGAGCTGTTTTTT	CASTGNIAGWNTGELFF
TRBV7-2	.	TRBJ2-2	.	TGTGCCAGCGGGGCGGCCAGGGTGAACACCGGGGAGCTGTTTTTT	CASGAARVNTGELFF
TRBV19	.	TRBJ1-3	.	TGTGCCAGTAGTATATCTATCTCTGGAAACACCATATATTTT	CASSISISGNTIYF
TRBV12-3/TRBV12-4	TRBD1	TRBJ2-7	.	TGTGCCAGCAGTGGACAGGGGGACGAGCAGTACTTC	CASSGQGDEQYF
TRBV10-2	TRBD2	TRBJ2-1	.	TGCGCCAGCAGTGAGTCGGAAGCGGGGGCCCTCTACAATGAGCAGTTCTTC	CASSESEAGALYNEQFF
TRBV6-5	TRBD2	TRBJ2-1	.	TGTGCCAGCAGCGAGTCAGTACTAGCGGCCCATGAGCAGTTCTTC	CASSESVLAAHEQFF
TRBV5-4	TRBD1	TRBJ2-1	.	TGTGCCAGCAGGGGGACAGGGTACAATGAGCAGTTCTTC	CASRGTGYNEQFF
TRBV18	TRBD1	TRBJ2-7	.	TGTGCCAGCTCACCTACCGAGGGAACCCGGGGACAGGGATACTACGAGCAGTACTTC	CASSPTEGTRGQGYYEQYF
TRBV5-1	TRBD1	TRBJ2-2	.	TGCGCCAGCAGCCTGGGTACAGGGGATGGTACCGGGGAGCTGTTTTTT	CASSLGTGDGTGELFF
TRBV30	TRBD1	TRBJ1-4	.	TGTGCCTGGAGGGACCCCCGGGACAGGGCTATTGAAAAACTGTTTTTT	CAWRDPRDRAIEKLFF
TRBV5-1	TRBD2	TRBJ2-3	.	TGCGCCAGCAGCTCCTTTGCGGGGGGCCTCACAGATACGCAGTATTTT	CASSSFAGGLTDTQYF
TRBV19	.	TRBJ1-5	.	TGTGCCAGTAGTATTCAAGAGTTTGGGCCCTCTTGGAGCAATCAGCCCCAGCATTTT	CASSIQEFGPSWSNQPQHF
TRBV2	.	TRBJ1-5	once	TGTGCCAGCAGTCAGGGGCCCGGTCAGCCCCAGCATTTT	CASSQGPGQPQHF
TRBV7-2	.	TRBJ2-7	few	TGTGCCAGCAGCTTAGGGGGTACTAGAACCTACGAGCAGTACTTC	CASSLGGTRTYEQYF
TRBV7-2	.	TRBJ2-7	.	TGTGCCAGCAGCTTAGGGGCGGGCAGCTCCTACGAGCAGTACTTC	CASSLGAGSSYEQYF
TRBV14	TRBD1	TRBJ2-7	.	TGTGCCAGCAGCCTTCTCGGACAGGGGGCCTACGAGCAGTACTTC	CASSLLGQGAYEQYF
TRBV5-8	TRBD1	TRBJ1-6	.	TGTGCCAGCAGCTTGGACAGGGGTGGCTCACCCCTCCACTTT	CASSLDRGGSPLHF
TRBV5-8	.	TRBJ1-5	few	TGTGCCAGCAGCTTGTGGGACATAGGTCAGCCCCAGCATTTT	CASSLWDIGQPQHF
TRBV2	.	TRBJ1-6	.	TGTGCCAGCAGATCGACAGCGAATAATTCACCCCTCCACTTT	CASRSTANNSPLHF
TRBV14	.	TRBJ1-6	few	TGTGCCAGCAGCCGGACGACAGATTATAATTCACCCCTCCACTTT	CASSRTTDYNSPLHF
TRBV2	TRBD1	TRBJ1-5	.	TGTGCCAGCAGAGACCGGGACAGTGAGGGTCAGCCCCAGCATTTT	CASRDRDSEGQPQHF
TRBV5-1	TRBD2	TRBJ2-2	.	TGCGCCAGCAGCTTTCTCGGGGGGGCTGCCGGGGAGCTGTTTTTT	CASSFLGGAAGELFF
TRBV19	TRBD2	TRBJ2-7	few	TGTGCCAGTACGATCGAGCGGGGGAGCTCCTACGAGCAGTACTTC	CASTIERGSSYEQYF
TRBV7-2	.	TRBJ1-3	.	TGTGCCAGCAGCTTAGCTACAGCTATGGGCTCTGGAAACACCATATATTTT	CASSLATAMGSGNTIYF
TRBV18	.	TRBJ1-1	.	TGTGCCAGCTCGCCCGATCAAGGGGACACTGAAGCTTTCTTT	CASSPDQGDTEAFF
TRBV7-2	.	TRBJ2-1	.	TGTGCCAGCAGCTTAAGCTGGGCTTCCTACAATGAGCAGTTCTTC	CASSLSWASYNEQFF
TRBV5-6	.	TRBJ1-2	.	TGTGCCAGCAGCCCCACTCAGACTCATTACAACTATGGCTACACCTTC	CASSPTQTHYNYGYTF
TRBV7-9	TRBD1	TRBJ1-1	few	TGTGCCAGCAGCCAACAGGGGCCTTACACTGAAGCTTTCTTT	CASSQQGPYTEAFF
TRBV4-1	.	TRBJ1-5	few	TGCGCCAGCAGCCGTGAGTCAGGAAATAGCAATCAGCCCCAGCATTTT	CASSRESGNSNQPQHF
TRBV6-5	.	TRBJ1-1	few	TGTGCCAGCAGTTACGGCGGGTCCACTGAAGCTTTCTTT	CASSYGGSTEAFF
TRBV7-2	.	TRBJ1-5	.	TGTGCCAGCAGCACTAACAGGGCTTTCAATCAGCCCCAGCATTTT	CASSTNRAFNQPQHF
TRBV5-1	.	TRBJ1-2	.	TGCGCCAGCAGCTTGGACGGGATCTCCTATGGCTACACCTTC	CASSLDGISYGYTF
TRBV5-1	.	TRBJ1-1	.	TGCGCCAGCAGCCCCTATACAGGAACAGTCGCTGAAGCTTTCTTT	CASSPYTGTVAEAFF
TRBV6-5	TRBD1	TRBJ1-1	.	TGTGCCAGCAGTTACAACCCAGGGGGCACTGAAGCTTTCTTT	CASSYNPGGTEAFF
TRBV12-3/TRBV12-4	.	TRBJ2-2	.	TGTGCCAGCAGCCTACAGGGCGCCGGGGAGCTGTTTTTT	CASSLQGAGELFF
TRBV5-1	.	TRBJ1-6	.	TGCGCCAGCAGCTTGGAGGCAGCTAGCTCCTATAATTCACCCCTCCACTTT	CASSLEAASSYNSPLHF
TRBV27	.	TRBJ1-6	.	TGTGCCAGCAGTCCATCAGGGATGATACCTTCACCCCTCCACTTT	CASSPSGMIPSPLHF
TRBV5-1	.	TRBJ2-3	.	TGCGCCAGCAGCCCAACGACGGAGCGCACGCAGTATTTT	CASSPTTERTQYF